The following is a T cell receptor beta chain sequence with its context. Its antigen is not identified. Deep was the level at which the assay was run. Method: immunoSEQ multiplex PCR; TCRdb's copy keeps in-frame clones and lacks some. The table lists over 2 million clones, 80% to 95% of them singletons. Germline trimming cut 3 bases from V and 6 bases from J; bases unmatched to any gene: 9. The CDR3 length is 15 residues. The germline gives CDR1 ENHRY, CDR2 SYGVKD. This sample is part of a study of shared clonotypes between healthy human individuals. Study-level information: Researchers drew samples from two women and a few men aged 18 to 49. Study results and limitations: A generally larger estimated richness was seen in naive subsets than in memory subsets.

This sequence was found in a man aged 18 to 30 in good health. Some clones in this sample may be carry-over from other donors' samples. Material for sequencing was naive CD4+ T cells from PBMCs. Subset of the sample: CD45RA+ positively selected. The chain joins TRBV10-3 to TRBJ2-7, with TRBD2 matching 9 bases. The CDR3: CAISDRVAGAGEQYF. The CDR3 region has the DNA TGTGCCATCAGTGATAGGGTAGCGGGAGCAGGCGAGCAGTACTTC.